A single sample gave rise to the 13 T cell receptor beta chains below, sequenced in a study of Graves' ophthalmopathy and Graves' hyperthyroidism. RNA transcripts were the template, and TCR beta CDR3 regions were amplified from them. Second-round multiplex PCR came after a first-round RT-PCR that employed HTBI primers. TCRdb re-called the multiplex PCR reads through MiXCR, storing one row per CDR3 protein. The table shows tens of thousands of distinct CDR3 sequences, with about 50% occurring only once. Sequencing was done on a sample of peripheral blood. Receptor source: an adult woman with stable Graves' hyperthyroidism.

This clonotype is deemed medium-sized. DNA for the CDR3: TGCAGTGCTGCTGGACAGGGGGCTGGCTACGAGCAGTACTTC. It is translated as CSAAGQGAGYEQYF. This rearrangement joins TRBV20-1 to TRBJ2-7; TRBD1 matches at 11 bases. CDR1 is DFQATT, CDR2 SNEGSKA, per germline (reference sequence). After removal of 5 bases from V and 3 bases from J, the junction contained 6 bases not matched to a gene. The CDR3 sequence is 14 residues long.

This chain uses TRBV10-3 with TRBJ2-2; 14 nucleotides match TRBD2. Germline CDR1 ENHRY, CDR2 SYGVKD. This CDR3 comprises 17 residues. Germline trimming cut 0 bases from V and 6 bases from J; bases unmatched to any gene: 3. The CDR3 region is CAISESGLAGVAGELFF. CDR3 bases: TGTGCCATCAGTGAGTCGGGACTAGCGGGAGTCGCCGGGGAGCTGTTTTTT.

This clonotype was seen repeatedly, ten times or more. CDR3 sequence: CASSISLAAYSNQPQHF. The CDR3 nucleotides read TGTGCCAGCAGTATTAGTTTAGCGGCGTATAGCAATCAGCCCCAGCATTTT. The chain carries TRBV28 and TRBJ1-5, with D unresolved. The CDR3 extends over 17 amino acids. Trimming removed 5 bases at V and 0 bases at J, with 17 bases between. The V gene's germline CDR1 is MDHEN and CDR2 SYDVKM.

The chain couples TRBV9 to TRBJ1-2; 10 nucleotides align to TRBD1. The ends lost 3 bases at V and 5 bases at J; junction bases unmatched: 10. Looked up from germline, CDR1 is SGDLS and CDR2 is YYNGEE. CDR3 length: 16 residues. The CDR3 nucleotides are TGTGCCAGCAGCGGCCAAAGGGACAGGGGAACTTATGGCTACACCTTC. The encoded protein is CASSGQRDRGTYGYTF.

In the case of this clonotype: This CDR3 is missing its conserved last phenylalanine or tryptophan, likely due to a read error. The DNA is omitted, as the CDR3 cannot be located on it reliably, and the CDR3 follows TCRdb's listing. The V and J genes are TRBV7-9 and TRBJ2-7; the table's D call, TRBD2, was not checked against the DNA. The CDR3 spans 8 residues, counting both ends. In germline, CDR1 is SEHNR, CDR2 FQNEAQ (reference sequence). CDR3: CASSYGTS.

The CDR3 region has the DNA TGCAGTGCCCGGAACGGACTAGCGGGAAATATCTACGAGCAGTACTTC. Protein: CSARNGLAGNIYEQYF. This rearrangement joins TRBV20-1 to TRBJ2-7, with TRBD2 matching 12 bases. The junction had 12 bases not matched to a gene; V was cut back by 6 bases and J by 3 bases. Germline CDR1 DFQATT, CDR2 SNEGSKA (reference sequence). This CDR3 region has 16 residues.

The chain carries TRBV7-2 and TRBJ2-7; 10 nucleotides line up with TRBD2. With V trimmed by 0 bases and J by 5 bases, 4 bases remained unmatched. The CDR3 totals 15 residues. CDR1 is SGHTA and CDR2 is FQGNSA in the germline V gene. CDR3 loop: CASSLALSGRDEQYF. The CDR3 nucleotides read TGTGCCAGCAGCTTAGCGCTGAGCGGGAGGGACGAGCAGTACTTC. The entire variable domain, with the rest obtained from reference TRBV7-2 and TRBJ2-7, is as follows: GAGVSQSPSNKVTEKGKDVELRCDPISGHTALYWYRQSLGQGLEFLIYFQGNSAPDKSGLPSDRFSAERTGGSVSTLTIQRTQQEDSAVYLCASSLALSGRDEQYFGPGTRLTVT.

To note about this clonotype: At one of its ends the junction is not consistent with the germline gene, which may arise from a read error. The chain combines TRBV10-1 with TRBJ2-2; D may be TRBD2 (5 bases). The CDR3 is made up of 13 amino acids. Germline V lookup: CDR1 WNHNN, CDR2 SYGVQD (reference sequence). CDR3 DNA: TGCGCCAGCAGTGGGCTGAACACCGGGGAGCTATTTTTT. It yields the protein CASSGLNTGELFF.

Turning to this clonotype: Because the CDR3 is missing its conserved closing phenylalanine or tryptophan, this is likely a read error. V is TRBV28 and J is TRBJ2-7; 10 nucleotides match TRBD2. Germline loops: CDR1 MDHEN, CDR2 SYDVKM. J gave up 7 bases and V 10 bases, and 7 bases lay outside the gene matches. This CDR3 comprises 12 residues. For the CDR3, the DNA is TGTGCCATGACCAGCGGGAGGGGAGAGCAGTACTCC. This encodes CAMTSGRGEQYS.

This clonotype was detected many times. This sequence joins TRBV11-1 and TRBJ2-2; 9 bases agree with TRBD1. With 3 bases clipped from V and 6 bases from J, the junction kept 5 bases outside the gene matches. The CDR3 loop spans 15 amino acids. Germline V CDR1 and CDR2: SGHAT, FQDESV (reference sequence). The CDR3 is CASSFRTGDPGELFF. The CDR3 DNA reads TGTGCCAGCAGCTTCAGGACAGGGGATCCCGGGGAGCTGTTTTTT.

The chain recombines TRBV29-1 with TRBJ2-1; 10 nucleotides agree with TRBD2. The ends lost 7 bases at V and 10 bases at J; junction bases unmatched: 13. This CDR3 comprises 14 residues. Germline values: CDR1 SQVTM, CDR2 ANQGSEA. The CDR3 region has the DNA TGCAGCGCTAGCCCTTTACTAGCGGGGCAAGAGCAGTTCTTC. Protein product: CSASPLLAGQEQFF.

This clonotype was detected once. The chain carries TRBV7-9 and TRBJ1-5, with TRBD1 identical over 7 bases. V dropped 6 bases and J dropped 9; count of bases not matched to a gene: 5. The CDR3 contains 12 residues. Germline CDR1 reads SEHNR; CDR2 reads FQNEAQ (reference sequence). The CDR3 is CASRRQGGPQHF. The CDR3 DNA follows: TGTGCCAGCAGACGACAGGGCGGGCCCCAGCATTTT.

In its sample, this clonotype was seen many times. The rearrangement uses TRBV6-5 and TRBJ2-2, with no clear D. The CDR3 runs 14 residues. In germline, CDR1 is MNHEY, CDR2 SVGAGI. Between the trimmed V and J ends, which lost 7 bases and 0 bases, there was a span of 9 bases. CDR3 sequence reads: CASIPRTNTGELFF. The CDR3 nucleotides read TGTGCCAGCATTCCCAGGACGAACACCGGGGAGCTGTTTTTT.